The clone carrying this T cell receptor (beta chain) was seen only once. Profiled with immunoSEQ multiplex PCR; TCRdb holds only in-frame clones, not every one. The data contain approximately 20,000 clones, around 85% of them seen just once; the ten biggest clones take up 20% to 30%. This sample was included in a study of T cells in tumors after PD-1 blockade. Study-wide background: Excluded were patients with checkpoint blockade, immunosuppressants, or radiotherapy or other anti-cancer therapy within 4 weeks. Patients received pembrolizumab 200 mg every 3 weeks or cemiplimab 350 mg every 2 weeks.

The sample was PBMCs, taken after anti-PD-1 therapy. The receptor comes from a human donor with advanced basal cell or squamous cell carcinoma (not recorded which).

CDR3 DNA: TGTGCCAGCAGCCCCCCCGCGCGGTCCTACAATGAGCAGTTCTTC. This encodes CASSPPARSYNEQFF. The chain joins TRBV7-9 to TRBJ2-1; D is undetermined. The V and J ends lost 5 bases and 1 base respectively, with 12 bases between them. The CDR3 covers 15 residues. Germline CDR1 is SEHNR and CDR2 is FQNEAQ (reference sequence).